This TCR beta chain was observed in a study of human CD8 memory T cell subsets. Study-wide results and caveats: Both stem-like subsets shared clonotypes with effector memory cells. However, the stem-like memory and precursor exhausted T cell repertoires overlapped with each other only minimally. Stem-like memory and precursor exhausted T cells were similarly highly diverse; effector memory cells were not.

With exhausted-like traits, TPEX cells were early memory CD8+ T cells that were CCR7+ PD-1+ TIGIT+. The CDR3 is 16 residues long. Germline CDR1 and CDR2: SGHTA and FQGTGA. Details on this clonotype: No antigen is known for it.

TCR beta was sequenced from UMI-tagged 5' RACE libraries. Using the 5' RACE reads, TCRdb records one entry per CDR3 protein without DNA. The specimen's table records over 8,000 distinct CDR3 sequences. The receptor was derived from a human donor in good health. Sequences were obtained from CD8+ T cells from PBMCs. The chain uses TRBV7-3 and TRBJ2-3; with no DNA, the TCRdb D assignment of TRBD2 cannot be verified. The CDR3 protein is CASSSGLAGGTDTQYF.